This T cell receptor beta chain was captured in a study of CD8+CD57+ T cells in acquired aplastic anemia. As for the study in general: Sorted CD4+ and CD8+ cells gave an average of approximately 3.4 ug of DNA.

This clonotype was counted at least ten times. Profiles of TCR beta VDJ and CDR3 were generated from a genomic DNA template. From the reads, TCRdb called clonotypes with MiXCR, one entry per CDR3 protein. The table lists about 170,000 distinct CDR3 sequences, roughly 40% of them singletons, with 0.85% to 1.3% in the top ten. The specimen was sorted CD4+, CD8+, or CD8+CD57+ T cells (not recorded which) from PBMCs. The TCR sequence derives from a human donor in good health.

CDR3 DNA sequence: TGTGCCAGCACGAAAGGGGGAGAGGGCTACGAGCAGTACTTC. This codes for CASTKGGEGYEQYF. The chain uses TRBV6-1 and TRBJ2-7, with D possibly TRBD1 on 6 matching bases. Per germline, CDR1 MNHNS and CDR2 SASEGT. V lost 7 bases to trimming and J lost 3 bases, with 16 bases between them. This CDR3 is built from 14 residues.